This paragraph covers one T cell receptor beta chain sequence. There is no known antigen for this receptor. No base qualities exist here, and no much larger clone lies one base off it. Collaborating institutions collected whole blood in K2EDTA tubes following their own protocols. Collaborator samples were shipped for TCRbeta analysis as frozen whole blood, isolated PBMCs, or DNA extracted from either sample type. CDR3 length: 15 amino acids, cysteine to phenylalanine. The only DNA kept is the CDR3, 45 bases in frame from the first base. Sequences MNHNS (CDR1) and SASEGT (CDR2) are obtained from the germline V gene. V loses 3 bases of germline sequence and J loses 7 bases, and the interval between the two ends is 13 bases. This entry belongs to a study of blood T cell repertoires in COVID-19 (dated by TCRdb to 2020 to 2022). Context from the whole study: Samples from collaborators originated in the United States, Italy and Spain and spanned both the acute and convalescent phases of COVID-19. The material from the prospective study consisted of cDNA or gDNA derived from T cells, B-cell-depleted T cells, or PBMCs. The dataset comprised deeply sampled blood TCRbeta repertoires from subjects exposed to, actively infected with, or recovered from COVID-19. A freely available public database, intended as a resource for researchers studying the immune response to SARS-CoV-2, is where the repertoires were released. Samples came from the ongoing ImmuneRACE study (first 160 participants) plus 1,254 subjects from 6 global collaborators. The sample metadata nearly always contained a de-identified subject ID, COVID-19 status, age in years and sex. HLA class I and class II types, where available, came from metadata supplied by the sample provider rather than from assay-based typing. The paper's findings and limits, for the study overall: The amount of clinical and demographic metadata varied by source and participant and was provided uncurated.

TCRbeta CDR3 regions were amplified from genomic DNA using the immunoSEQ Assay, a bias-controlled multiplex PCR. The original methods were these. Nucleated cell counts per sample were estimated from amplification of reference gene primers within the assay. Sequence reads were collapsed and filtered to measure the absolute abundance of every unique TCRbeta CDR3 rearrangement. For each sample, productive Simpson clonality was calculated by taking the square root of Simpson's diversity index across productive rearrangements. The table was pulled from immuneACCESS by TCRdb, which kept in-frame rearrangements only. Such tables lose some clones; where checked, under half of the loss comes from unresolved V genes, and the rest has no known cause. The DNA was the basis for D and trimming; V, J and clone size are from that table. Here the sample has under 200,000 clones; roughly 72% occur a single time. The ten largest account for 3.7% of the sample.

The receptor was derived from a woman older than 75 with acute or convalescent COVID-19. The sample taken for sequencing was peripheral blood. The chain is made from TRBV6-1 and TRBJ1-6; the D gene lacks a confident call. The DNA sequence is given as TGTGCCAGCAGTGATCGCTGGAGAGGAAATTCACCCCTCCACTTT. Its translation is CASSDRWRGNSPLHF.